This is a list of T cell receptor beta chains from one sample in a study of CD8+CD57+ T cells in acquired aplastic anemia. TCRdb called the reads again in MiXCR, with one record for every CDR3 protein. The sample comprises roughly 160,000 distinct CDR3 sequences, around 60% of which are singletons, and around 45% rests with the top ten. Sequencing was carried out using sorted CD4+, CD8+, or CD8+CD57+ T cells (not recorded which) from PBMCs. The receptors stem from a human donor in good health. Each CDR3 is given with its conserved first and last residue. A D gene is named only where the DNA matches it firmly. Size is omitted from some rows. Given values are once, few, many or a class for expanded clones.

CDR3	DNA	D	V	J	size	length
CSVEGRDPPGNTIYF	TGCAGCGTTGAAGGCCGGGACCCTCCTGGAAACACCATATATTTT	NA	TRBV29-1	TRBJ1-3	NA	15
CASRPPGDGYTF	TGTGCCAGCAGACCACCAGGGGATGGCTACACCTTC	NA	TRBV28	TRBJ1-2	many	12
CASSGAKGETQYF	TGTGCCAGTAGTGGGGCGAAGGGAGAGACCCAGTACTTC	NA	TRBV19	TRBJ2-5	NA	13
CASRRGGGTDTQYF	TGTGCCAGCAGGCGGGGGGGCGGCACAGATACGCAGTATTTT	TRBD2	TRBV7-2	TRBJ2-3	NA	14
CASSEGRGSYEQYF	TGTGCCAGCAGTGAAGGGCGCGGGAGCTACGAGCAGTACTTC	TRBD2	TRBV2	TRBJ2-7	many	14
CATSVSPTGSATIYEQYF	TGTGCCACCAGTGTCTCTCCCACCGGGAGCGCGACAATCTACGAGCAGTACTTC	NA	TRBV24-1	TRBJ2-7	NA	18
CASSLASPYNEQFF	TGTGCCAGCAGCTTAGCCTCTCCTTACAATGAGCAGTTCTTC	NA	TRBV7-9	TRBJ2-1	NA	14
CSPFTCPTRDQPLAKNIQYF	TGCAGCCCTTTTACATGCCCCACTCGGGATCAGCCCCTAGCCAAAAACATTCAGTACTTC	NA	TRBV29-1	TRBJ2-4	NA	20
CASSVRFPTNEKLFF	TGTGCCAGCAGTGTGAGGTTCCCAACTAATGAAAAACTGTTTTTT	NA	TRBV2	TRBJ1-4	once	15
CASSLVGQGANTEAFF	TGTGCCAGCAGCTTAGTGGGACAGGGGGCGAACACTGAAGCTTTCTTT	TRBD1	TRBV11-2	TRBJ1-1	NA	16
CASSEAWPSGSSEQFF	TGTGCCAGCAGTGAAGCTTGGCCTAGCGGGAGCAGTGAGCAGTTCTTC	TRBD2	TRBV2	TRBJ2-1	many	16
CASSPPTGGWTEAFF	TGTGCCAGCAGCCCCCCGACAGGGGGTTGGACTGAAGCTTTCTTT	TRBD1	TRBV7-9	TRBJ1-1	once	15
CASSSDGGERLFF	TGTGCCAGCAGCTCAGATGGGGGAGAAAGGCTGTTTTTT	NA	TRBV11-2	TRBJ1-4	NA	13
CASSRQDPNTGELFF	TGTGCCAGCTCGAGACAGGATCCGAACACCGGGGAGCTGTTTTTT	NA	TRBV25-1	TRBJ2-2	NA	15
CSASRGDHTEAFF	TGCAGTGCTAGTCGGGGGGATCACACTGAAGCTTTCTTT	NA	TRBV20-1	TRBJ1-1	NA	13
CASSSQWSSGNTIYF	TGTGCCAGCAGCTCCCAGTGGAGCTCTGGAAACACCATATATTTT	NA	TRBV7-2	TRBJ1-3	once	15
CASTRSNYEQYF	TGTGCCAGCACCAGGTCGAACTACGAGCAGTACTTC	NA	TRBV2	TRBJ2-7	once	12
CASRGEAGTVTYEQYF	TGTGCCAGCAGGGGAGAGGCCGGGACGGTAACCTACGAGCAGTACTTC	NA	TRBV2	TRBJ2-7	NA	16
CASTLTAEAFF	TGTGCCAGCACCCTTACGGCTGAAGCTTTCTTT	NA	TRBV7-6	TRBJ1-1	NA	11
CASSLEAVNTEAFF	TGTGCCAGCAGCTTAGAGGCCGTGAACACTGAAGCTTTCTTT	NA	TRBV2	TRBJ1-1	NA	14
CSAPELGELFF	TGCAGTGCTCCTGAGCTCGGGGAGCTGTTTTTT	NA	TRBV20-1	TRBJ2-2	NA	11
CASSEETGRRHSTQHF	TGTGCCAGCAGTGAAGAGACCGGTCGACGACACTCGACCCAGCATTTT	NA	TRBV2	TRBJ1-5	once	16
CAISEADYGYTF	TGTGCCATCAGTGAGGCGGACTATGGCTACACCTTC	NA	TRBV10-3	TRBJ1-2	NA	12
CASSFTGIGELFF	TGTGCCAGCAGCTTCACGGGGATCGGGGAGCTGTTTTTT	NA	TRBV5-6	TRBJ2-2	NA	13
CSARGLMSSYEQYF	TGCAGTGCTAGGGGACTTATGAGCTCCTACGAGCAGTACTTC	NA	TRBV20-1	TRBJ2-7	NA	14
CAISEWAGDTDTQYF	TGTGCCATCAGTGAGTGGGCGGGGGACACAGATACGCAGTATTTT	TRBD2	TRBV10-3	TRBJ2-3	NA	15
CASSLTGGSSSYEQYF	TGCGCCAGCAGCCTGACCGGGGGCTCAAGCTCCTACGAGCAGTACTTC	NA	TRBV5-1	TRBJ2-7	NA	16
CAISALGGGTEAFF	TGTGCCATCAGTGCCCTAGGTGGCGGCACTGAAGCTTTCTTT	NA	TRBV10-3	TRBJ1-1	NA	14
CASSSGTSGQETQYF	TGCGCCAGCAGCTCCGGGACTAGCGGACAAGAGACCCAGTACTTC	TRBD2	TRBV5-8	TRBJ2-5	few	15
CASRGAGSNEQFF	TGTGCCAGCAGGGGCGCGGGCAGCAATGAGCAGTTCTTC	NA	TRBV6-5	TRBJ2-1	NA	13
CASSLAVTNEKLFF	TGTGCCAGCAGCTTAGCGGTGACAAACGAAAAACTGTTTTTT	NA	TRBV7-2	TRBJ1-4	NA	14
CASSTRRDRVGYTF	TGTGCCAGTAGTACGCGGAGGGACAGGGTGGGCTACACCTTC	TRBD1	TRBV19	TRBJ1-2	once	14
CAKDRVTYEQYF	TGTGCCAAAGACAGGGTAACCTACGAGCAGTACTTC	TRBD1	TRBV10-3	TRBJ2-7	NA	12
CSVREDRGRHYEQYF	TGCAGTGTTAGAGAGGACAGGGGAAGGCACTACGAGCAGTACTTC	TRBD1	TRBV20-1	TRBJ2-7	NA	15
CGARGDRGDQYF	TGCGGTGCTAGGGGCGACAGGGGTGACCAGTACTTC	TRBD1	TRBV20-1	TRBJ2-5	NA	12
CASSGRLAGGTYNEQFF	TGTGCCAGTAGTGGCCGACTAGCGGGGGGGACCTACAATGAGCAGTTCTTC	TRBD2	TRBV19	TRBJ2-1	NA	17
CASSKVVSYEQYF	TGTGCCAGTAGTAAGGTGGTCTCCTACGAGCAGTACTTC	NA	TRBV19	TRBJ2-7	NA	13
CASGLAGWYEQYF	TGTGCCAGCGGACTAGCGGGTTGGTACGAGCAGTACTTC	TRBD2	TRBV6-1	TRBJ2-7	many	13
CASSYATRRGEQFF	TGTGCCAGCAGTTACGCAACTAGACGAGGCGAGCAGTTCTTC	NA	TRBV2	TRBJ2-1	NA	14
CASSLYRGQGDGYTF	TGTGCCAGTAGTCTCTATCGTGGACAGGGCGATGGCTACACCTTC	TRBD1	TRBV19	TRBJ1-2	NA	15
CAASTGHEQFF	TGTGCCGCCAGCACCGGACACGAGCAGTTCTTC	NA	TRBV15	TRBJ2-1	NA	11
CAIRARETQYF	TGTGCCATCAGAGCGCGAGAGACCCAGTACTTC	NA	TRBV10-3	TRBJ2-5	NA	11
CASSLAFGTGGTDTQYF	TGTGCCAGCAGCTTAGCTTTTGGGACAGGGGGCACAGATACGCAGTATTTT	TRBD1	TRBV7-6	TRBJ2-3	NA	17
CASSSGTLTYEQYF	TGTGCCAGCAGTTCAGGGACACTAACCTACGAGCAGTACTTC	NA	TRBV6-5	TRBJ2-7	NA	14
CATSRGGQGSPLHF	TGTGCCACCAGCAGAGGGGGACAGGGGTCACCCCTCCACTTT	TRBD1	TRBV15	TRBJ1-6	few	14
CATSRDREGLATGEQFF	TGTGCCACCAGCAGAGATCGGGAGGGACTAGCTACAGGTGAGCAGTTCTTC	TRBD2	TRBV15	TRBJ2-1	many	17
CASSLEAVAYNEQFF	TGTGCCAGCAGCTTAGAGGCGGTGGCCTACAATGAGCAGTTCTTC	NA	TRBV7-6	TRBJ2-1	NA	15
CSARRSGANVLTF	TGCAGTGCTAGAAGAAGTGGGGCCAACGTCCTGACTTTC	NA	TRBV20-1	TRBJ2-6	NA	13
CSARNGDSSYGYTF	TGCAGTGCTAGAAATGGGGACAGCTCCTATGGCTACACCTTC	TRBD1	TRBV20-1	TRBJ1-2	NA	14
CASSSGLAGDEQYF	TGTGCCAGCAGTTCGGGACTAGCGGGAGACGAGCAGTACTTC	TRBD2	TRBV5-6	TRBJ2-7	NA	14
CASGPDRGGADTQYF	TGTGCCAGCGGTCCGGACAGGGGTGGCGCAGATACGCAGTATTTT	TRBD1	TRBV2	TRBJ2-3	NA	15